Following are 23 T cell receptor beta chains from one sample sequenced in a study of shared clonotypes between healthy human individuals. Clones were sequenced by immunoSEQ multiplex PCR, and TCRdb holds only the in-frame ones, with some missing. The table has approximately 1.5 million clones, 98% seen once. The sequenced sample consisted of naive CD4+ T cells sorted from blood. This sample's subset: CD45RA+ positively selected. These receptors all stem from a man aged 30 to 39 in good health.

A single count supports this clone. The gene calls are TRBV20-1 and TRBJ2-1; unclear D gene. This CDR3 contains 10 residues. Germline loops: CDR1 DFQATT, CDR2 SNEGSKA (reference sequence). With 5 bases removed from V and 10 bases from J, the gap between germline ends came to 9 bases. This CDR3 is CSAFLSEQFF. The CDR3, as DNA: TGCAGTGCTTTCCTCTCAGAGCAGTTCTTC.

This chain joins TRBV6-5 and TRBJ1-1; D is ambiguous. Trimming shortened V by 0 bases and J by 4 bases, and 12 bases separated the two germline ends. This CDR3 has 15 amino acids. Germline CDR1 MNHEY, CDR2 SVGAGI. As DNA, the CDR3 is TGTGCCAGCAGTTACTCGCTCGAGGGTAGCACTGAAGCTTTCTTT. Its protein is CASSYSLEGSTEAFF.

The rearrangement joins TRBV18 to TRBJ2-3; D may be TRBD1 or TRBD2 (5 bases each). V was pared by 2 bases and J by 2 bases, with 11 bases between. The CDR3 is made up of 15 amino acids. CDR1 and CDR2 (germline): KGHSH, LQKENI. CDR3: CASSPLGDSTDTQYF. DNA of the CDR3: TGTGCCAGCTCACCATTGGGGGATTCCACAGATACGCAGTATTTT.

The sample holds one count of this clone. The rearrangement uses TRBV9 and TRBJ2-7; D could derive from TRBD1 or TRBD2 (6 bases each). The ends were cut back, 3 bases at V and 0 bases at J, with 13 bases in the middle. CDR3 size: 15 residues. The germline V gene encodes CDR1 SGDLS and CDR2 YYNGEE. The CDR3 region has the DNA TGTGCCAGCAGCGAGGGGGGATTGAGCTCCTACGAGCAGTACTTC. This codes for CASSEGGLSSYEQYF.

The chain recombines TRBV9 with TRBJ2-7; possibly TRBD1 for D (6 bases). This CDR3 has 15 residues. The ends were cut back, 2 bases at V and 5 bases at J, with 17 bases in the middle. Germline V gene data show CDR1 as SGDLS and CDR2 as YYNGEE. The chain's CDR3 is CASSVLGQGLHEQYF. In DNA form, the CDR3 reads TGTGCCAGCAGCGTTCTAGGGCAGGGGTTGCACGAGCAGTACTTC.

This clone showed up just once. The J gene is TRBJ1-1, the V gene TRBV6-1; D gene unclear. V gave up 9 bases and J gave up 1 base, with 12 bases separating them. The CDR3 extends over 13 amino acids. Germline assignment: CDR1 MNHNS and CDR2 SASEGT. The CDR3 here is CASVLTSNTEAFF. Here the CDR3 DNA reads TGTGCCAGTGTGTTAACCTCGAACACTGAAGCTTTCTTT.

About this clone itself: Other DNA sequences in the same sample also yield this CDR3. The chain combines TRBV5-8 with TRBJ2-1, with 7 bases lining up with TRBD1. The CDR3 length is 13 residues. CDR1 and CDR2 (germline): SGHTS, YDEGEE. The V segment lost 3 bases and the J segment 3 bases; nucleotides outside the gene matches: 0. CDR3: CASSWDSYNEQFF. Written as DNA, the CDR3 is TGTGCCAGCAGCTGGGACAGCTACAATGAGCAGTTCTTC.

This clone occurred a few times. The V and J genes are TRBV5-8 and TRBJ1-2, with a weak D call TRBD1 (5 bases). CDR1 and CDR2 from the germline V gene are SGHTS and YDEGEE. The CDR3 length is 12 residues. V was trimmed by 3 bases and J by 8 bases, leaving 11 bases between them. The CDR3 sequence is CASSSFRAGYTF. The CDR3 DNA reads as TGTGCCAGCAGCTCCTTCAGGGCGGGCTACACCTTC.

This chain links TRBV18 with TRBJ2-7, with D perhaps assigned TRBD1 or TRBD2 (6 bases each). The CDR3 runs 15 residues. Germline CDR1 KGHSH, CDR2 LQKENI. Trimming removed 3 bases at V and 1 base at J, with 13 bases between. The CDR3 protein is CASSPEGETSYEQYF. CDR3 DNA: TGTGCCAGCTCACCGGAGGGGGAGACGTCCTACGAGCAGTACTTC.

The rearrangement joins TRBV30 to TRBJ2-1; TRBD2 aligns across 15 bases. From germline, CDR1 is GTSNPN and CDR2 SVGIG (reference sequence). J lost 8 bases, V lost 2 bases, and 13 bases had no gene match. The CDR3 is made up of 18 amino acids. CDR3 sequence: CAWSTSRTSGREADEQFF. The CDR3 coding sequence is TGTGCCTGGAGTACCTCGCGGACTAGCGGGAGGGAGGCAGATGAGCAGTTCTTC.

This sequence joins TRBV10-1 and TRBJ1-2; 10 nucleotides agree with TRBD1. The CDR3 has 15 amino acids. Germline assignment: CDR1 WNHNN and CDR2 SYGVQD (reference sequence). The V segment lost 6 bases and the J segment 0 bases; nucleotides outside the gene matches: 4. The CDR3 region has the DNA TGCGCCAGCAGGACAGGGGGCTCTACTAACTATGGCTACACCTTC. Translated: CASRTGGSTNYGYTF.

Written as DNA, the CDR3 is TGTGCCAGCACCCTACTAGCGGGAGGGCCCTACGAGCAGTACTTC. This sequence encodes CASTLLAGGPYEQYF. The J gene is TRBJ2-7, the V gene TRBV6-1; 13 bases align to TRBD2. V shed 7 bases, J shed 2 bases, and the junction held 5 bases outside the gene matches. The V gene's germline CDR1 is MNHNS and CDR2 SASEGT. The CDR3 is 15 residues long.

The chain combines TRBV15 with TRBJ2-3; 11 positions match TRBD2. Trimming cost V 3 bases and J 5 bases; bases outside gene matches: 10. Germline V gene sequence: CDR1 LNHNV, CDR2 YYDKDF (reference sequence). The CDR3 totals 17 residues. CDR3 DNA: TGTGCCACCAGCAGTGGGGGACTAGCGGTTTGGAAAGATACGCAGTATTTT. This translates into CATSSGGLAVWKDTQYF.

The rearrangement joins TRBV4-1 to TRBJ2-7; 7 positions agree with TRBD1. In germline, CDR1 is MGHRA, CDR2 YSYEKL. The ends lost 3 bases at V and 1 base at J; junction bases unmatched: 3. The CDR3 runs 14 residues. The CDR3: CASSQPTGSYEQYF. The CDR3 nucleotides read TGCGCCAGCAGCCAGCCGACAGGGTCCTACGAGCAGTACTTC.

Remarks on this clone: A junction end diverges from the germline sequence, so it may reflect a read error. The rearrangement joins TRBV28 to TRBJ2-7, with TRBD1 matching over 7 bases. The CDR3 consists of 12 residues. Per the germline V gene, CDR1 is MDHEN and CDR2 is SYDVKM. The DNA of the CDR3 is TGTGCCAGCAGTTCCGCCCCGACAGGGTTCAACTTC. As protein: CASSSAPTGFNF.

This chain links TRBV7-9 with TRBJ2-1; no clear D gene. Germline CDR1 reads SEHNR; CDR2 reads FQNEAQ (reference sequence). V was shortened by 0 bases and J by 4 bases, with 13 bases between the two germline ends. This CDR3 is built from 16 residues. Written as DNA, the CDR3 is TGTGCCAGCAGCTTAGCTAGCCTGGTGGGGTACAATGAGCAGTTCTTC. Protein: CASSLASLVGYNEQFF.

CDR3 protein: CASSQNPPSWGSFNEKLFF. As DNA, the CDR3 is TGCGCCAGCAGCCAAAACCCCCCAAGTTGGGGGTCCTTTAATGAAAAACTGTTTTTT. The rearrangement joins TRBV4-1 to TRBJ1-4, with D perhaps matching TRBD1 (5 bases). V dropped 2 bases and J dropped 4 bases, with 23 bases sitting between them. The CDR3 has 19 amino acids. CDR1 is MGHRA and CDR2 is YSYEKL in the germline V gene.

As DNA, the CDR3 is TGCGCCAGCAGCTTGGTCCGCCCCTCGTTGGGGACAGGGGACACCGGGGAGCTGTTTTTT. This gives the protein CASSLVRPSLGTGDTGELFF. This sequence joins TRBV5-1 and TRBJ2-2; 10 bases map to TRBD1. After removal of 0 bases from V and 3 bases from J, the junction contained 14 bases not matched to a gene. The CDR3 consists of 20 residues. Germline assignment: CDR1 SGHRS and CDR2 YFSETQ.

This chain links TRBV29-1 with TRBJ1-2; D is undetermined. The CDR3 spans 14 residues. With 5 bases removed from V and 3 bases from J, the gap between germline ends came to 16 bases. CDR1 is SQVTM, CDR2 ANQGSEA, per germline. CDR3 sequence: CSVLMPRSDYGYTF. In DNA, the CDR3 is TGCAGCGTTTTGATGCCCCGATCCGACTATGGCTACACCTTC.

Comments on this clone: Additional DNA sequences in this sample encode the identical CDR3. V is TRBV9 and J is TRBJ1-3; D not resolved. V dropped 0 bases and J dropped 4 bases, with 5 bases sitting between them. This CDR3 contains 13 residues. Germline V gene lookup returns CDR1 SGDLS and CDR2 YYNGEE. The chain's CDR3 is CASSVELGNTIYF. The CDR3 DNA sequence: TGTGCCAGCAGCGTAGAGTTAGGAAACACCATATATTTT.

As concerns this clone: The sample has other DNA sequences that encode this CDR3 too. The CDR3 protein is CASSLLGNYGYTF. Written as DNA, the CDR3 is TGTGCCAGCAGTTTATTGGGGAACTATGGCTACACCTTC. The genes are TRBV28 and TRBJ1-2, with unresolved D. V was shortened by 1 base and J by 2 bases, with 5 bases between the two germline ends. Germline CDR1 and CDR2: MDHEN and SYDVKM. The CDR3 length is 13 residues.

To note about this clone: Within the sample, other DNA sequences also encode this same CDR3. This rearrangement joins TRBV15 to TRBJ2-1; TRBD1 matches at 10 bases. The length of the CDR3 is 15 residues. V dropped 1 base and J dropped 5; count of bases not matched to a gene: 2. The germline CDR1 and CDR2 sequences are LNHNV and YYDKDF (reference sequence). Here the CDR3 DNA reads TGTGCCACCAGCAGAGCCGGGACAGGGGACAATGAGCAGTTCTTC. This translates into CATSRAGTGDNEQFF. The full variable domain, in which reference TRBV15 and TRBJ2-1 provide the parts outside the CDR3, is DAMVIQNPRYQVTQFGKPVTLSCSQTLNHNVMYWYQQKSSQAPKLLFHYYDKDFNNEADTPDNFQSRRPNTSFCFLDIRSPGLGDTAMYLCATSRAGTGDNEQFFGPGTRLTVL.

The CDR3 spells CASSRDRENTEAFF. In nucleotides, the CDR3 is TGCGCCAGCAGCCGAGACAGGGAGAACACTGAAGCTTTCTTT. This chain joins TRBV4-3 and TRBJ1-1; 7 bases line up with TRBD1. Trimming cost V 4 bases and J 1 base; bases outside gene matches: 3. Germline CDR1 reads LGHNA; CDR2 reads YSLEER. The CDR3 is 14 amino acids.